The 18 T cell receptor beta chains below all came from one sample that was sequenced in a study of blood T cell repertoires in COVID-19. The protocol was immunoSEQ multiplex PCR, while the TCRdb copy is restricted to in-frame clones and leaves out a portion. The table lists fewer than 300,000 clones, 82% of them singletons. Sequencing was carried out using peripheral blood. These receptors originate from a woman between 18 and 29 years old with acute or convalescent COVID-19.

A word on this clone: At one of its ends the junction is not consistent with the germline gene, which may arise from a read error. The chain links TRBV7-7 to TRBJ2-7; 13 nucleotides line up with TRBD2. CDR3 length: 15 residues. Germline V gene lookup returns CDR1 SSHAT and CDR2 FNYEAQ (reference sequence). The chain's CDR3 is CASSPGLAGVYEQYF. In DNA, the CDR3 is TGTGCTAGCAGCCCAGGACTAGCGGGAGTGTACGAGCAGTACTTC.

This clone came up a few times. This chain joins TRBV6-2 or TRBV6-3 and TRBJ1-1; possible D gene TRBD1, 5 bases. Germline V lookup: CDR1 MNHEY, CDR2 SVGEGT. The germline V and J ends were trimmed by 2 bases and 3 bases, with 10 bases remaining between them. This CDR3 spans 14 amino acids. The CDR3 is CASSYRRDHTEAFF. For the CDR3, the DNA is TGTGCCAGCAGTTACCGGCGGGACCACACTGAAGCTTTCTTT.

About this clone: The junction does not match germline at one end; this may be a read error. The rearrangement uses TRBV6-2 or TRBV6-3 and TRBJ2-7, with D perhaps matching TRBD1 (5 bases). The CDR3 has 11 residues. Germline loops: CDR1 MNHEY, CDR2 SVGEGT. The CDR3 loop reads CASSYSGRTIF. Written as DNA, the CDR3 is TGTGCCAGCAGTTACTCGGGCAGGACAATCTTC.

The chain employs TRBV19 and TRBJ2-3, with 8 bases aligning to TRBD2. The CDR3 has 16 amino acids. V was clipped by 3 bases and J by 0 bases; unmatched bases: 5. CDR1 is LNHDA, CDR2 SQIVND, per germline (reference sequence). CDR3 protein: CASSIGGRQSTDTQYF. For the CDR3, the DNA is TGTGCCAGTAGTATTGGCGGGAGGCAAAGCACAGATACGCAGTATTTT. Using reference TRBV19 and TRBJ2-3 for the parts outside the CDR3, the full variable domain is DGGITQSPKYLFRKEGQNVTLSCEQNLNHDAMYWYRQDPGQGLRLIYYSQIVNDFQKGDIAEGYSVSREKKESFPLTVTSAQKNPTAFYLCASSIGGRQSTDTQYFGPGTRLTVL.

The CDR3 sequence: CASRNSWVVDEQFF. In DNA, the CDR3 is TGTGCCAGCAGAAATAGCTGGGTTGTGGATGAGCAGTTCTTC. The chain recombines TRBV13 with TRBJ2-1; no reliable D call. V was shortened by 6 bases and J by 8 bases, with 17 bases between the two germline ends. CDR3 length: 14 amino acids. Germline V lookup: CDR1 PRHDT, CDR2 FYEKMQ (reference sequence).

The rearrangement joins TRBV6-5 to TRBJ2-2; 10 positions agree with TRBD2. The CDR3 sequence is 15 residues long. The V and J ends lost 3 bases and 6 bases, in that order; junction bases with no gene match: 4. Germline CDR1 MNHEY, CDR2 SVGAGI. CDR3 amino acids: CASSYVSGRAGELFF. The DNA for the CDR3 is TGTGCCAGCAGTTATGTCAGCGGGAGGGCCGGGGAGCTGTTTTTT.

V is TRBV7-2 and J is TRBJ1-2; TRBD1 matches at 8 bases. Trimming took 3 bases from V and 2 from J; bases not matched to a gene: 5. The CDR3 is 15 amino acids. Germline V gives CDR1 SGHTA, CDR2 FQGNSA. The CDR3 region has the DNA TGTGCCAGCAGCTTGGAGGGACAGGAAAACTATGGCTACACCTTC. This gives the protein CASSLEGQENYGYTF.

The chain joins TRBV4-2 to TRBJ1-3, with 8 bases matching TRBD1. Germline V CDR1 and CDR2: LGHNA, YNFKEQ. This CDR3 is built from 14 residues. Trimming took 6 bases from V and 4 from J; bases not matched to a gene: 5. The chain's CDR3 is CASRGQGYGNTIYF. The DNA for the CDR3 is TGTGCCAGCAGAGGACAGGGCTACGGAAACACCATATATTTT.

The gene calls are TRBV28 and TRBJ2-7, with 10 bases aligning to TRBD1. This CDR3 spans 16 amino acids. After removal of 5 bases from V and 4 bases from J, the junction contained 11 bases not matched to a gene. Germline V gives CDR1 MDHEN, CDR2 SYDVKM. The CDR3, as DNA: TGTGCCAGCAGTGAACCGACAGGGGGCAGGGGTTACGAGCAGTACTTC. Its translation: CASSEPTGGRGYEQYF.

The CDR3 sequence is CASSRDTNYGYTF. The CDR3 DNA follows: TGTGCCAGCAGCCGCGACACGAACTATGGCTACACCTTC. The chain has TRBV5-5 and TRBJ1-2; unclear D gene. Germline V lookup: CDR1 SGHKS, CDR2 YYEKEE (reference sequence). The length of the CDR3 is 13 residues. The V and J ends lost 4 bases and 2 bases respectively, with 9 bases between them.

This sequence joins TRBV3-1 (or the pseudogene TRBV3-2) and TRBJ2-1; no definite D call. The V gene lost 2 bases and the J gene lost 7 bases, with 12 bases spanning the gap. The CDR3 consists of 14 residues. Germline lookup yields CDR1 LGHDT and CDR2 YNNKEL (reference sequence). CDR3 sequence: CASSQPGQVNEQFF. CDR3 in DNA: TGTGCCAGCAGCCAACCCGGTCAGGTAAATGAGCAGTTCTTC.

The V gene is TRBV9, the J gene TRBJ2-3, with 9 bases that match TRBD2. CDR1 is SGDLS, CDR2 YYNGEE, per germline. V trimming: 2 bases; J trimming: 1 base; junction bases outside the gene matches: 8. The CDR3 length is 17 residues. In DNA form, the CDR3 reads TGTGCCAGCAGCGTGTCTAGCGGGATTGCGGGCACAGATACGCAGTATTTT. As protein: CASSVSSGIAGTDTQYF.

In the case of this clone: One junction end does not reproduce the germline sequence, and a read error may be involved. The chain is built from TRBV7-7 and TRBJ2-1; D remains unclear. Germline lookup yields CDR1 SSHAT and CDR2 FNYEAQ (reference sequence). CDR3 size: 19 residues. CDR3 region: CASSPYATEYSHPYNEQFF. The CDR3 DNA reads TGTGCTAGCAGCCCCTACGCTACAGAGTACAGCCACCCTTACAATGAGCAGTTCTTC.

The chain combines TRBV19 with TRBJ2-1; TRBD2 matches 7 bases. The CDR3 sequence is 16 residues long. Germline V gene lookup returns CDR1 LNHDA and CDR2 SQIVND (reference sequence). J gave up 9 bases and V 3 bases, and 14 bases lay outside the gene matches. CDR3: CASSIMAGVGNGEQFF. Here the CDR3 DNA reads TGTGCCAGTAGTATTATGGCGGGAGTGGGGAACGGTGAGCAGTTCTTC.

This sequence joins TRBV7-6 and TRBJ2-3; D might be TRBD1 (6 bases). V shed 5 bases and J shed 0 bases, with 15 bases lying between them. Germline-derived CDR1 and CDR2 are SGHVS and FNYEAQ. The CDR3 spans 16 residues. The CDR3 region is CASSRRPGQSTDTQYF. CDR3 sequence (DNA): TGTGCCAGCAGCAGAAGACCCGGACAGAGCACAGATACGCAGTATTTT. The variable domain in full, with the rest retrieved from reference TRBV7-6 and TRBJ2-3, is GAGVSQSPRYKVTKRGQDVALRCDPISGHVSLYWYRQALGQGPEFLTYFNYEAQQDKSGLPNDRFSAERPEGSISTLTIQRTEQRDSAMYRCASSRRPGQSTDTQYFGPGTRLTVL.

CDR3 nucleotide sequence: TGTGCCAGCGTATCCGGGACACCAAACACCGGGGAGCTGTTTTTT. Its protein product is CASVSGTPNTGELFF. The gene calls are TRBV6-5 and TRBJ2-2; D is perhaps TRBD1 (6 bases). Germline CDR1 and CDR2: MNHEY and SVGAGI. The CDR3 is 15 amino acids. The germline V and J ends were trimmed by 8 bases and 2 bases, with 15 bases remaining between them.

The V gene is TRBV4-3, the J gene TRBJ2-1, with TRBD2 matching 7 bases. The V and J ends lost 2 bases and 6 bases, in that order; junction bases with no gene match: 7. The CDR3 is 15 residues long. Germline lookup yields CDR1 LGHNA and CDR2 YSLEER. The CDR3 sequence: CASSQLAGASNEQFF. The CDR3 DNA sequence: TGCGCCAGCAGCCAATTGGCGGGAGCCTCCAATGAGCAGTTCTTC.

V and J are TRBV3-1 (or the pseudogene TRBV3-2) and TRBJ1-1; 8 nucleotides match TRBD1. This CDR3 region has 14 residues. The ends lost 1 base at V and 8 bases at J; junction bases unmatched: 6. Germline V gene lookup returns CDR1 LGHDT and CDR2 YNNKEL (reference sequence). The CDR3 is CASSQGTGRGEAFF. DNA for the CDR3: TGTGCCAGCAGCCAAGGGACAGGGAGAGGGGAAGCTTTCTTT.